This entry lists 26 T cell receptor beta chains sequenced from one sample in a study of T cells in Graves' hyperthyroidism and ophthalmopathy. Amplification yielded TCR beta CDR3 regions, with RNA transcripts as the source. The HTBI primer set served for first-round RT-PCR of the TCR CDR3. TCRdb called the multiplex PCR reads again in MiXCR, with one record for every CDR3 protein. The sample consists of more than 500,000 distinct CDR3 sequences, 14% to 15% of them appearing once. The specimen sequenced was blood. The origin of the receptors is a woman between 35 and 50 years old with Graves' ophthalmopathy.

This sequence joins TRBV6-1 and TRBJ1-5, with D maybe TRBD1 (5 bases). Germline V gene data show CDR1 as MNHNS and CDR2 as SASEGT. Trimming left V 5 bases short and J 7 bases short, with 18 bases between. CDR3 length: 15 amino acids. CDR3 in DNA: TGTGCCAGCAGTCCCACGGGGGGAAGTATGCAGCCCCAGCATTTT. Its protein is CASSPTGGSMQPQHF.

This clonotype was observed a handful of times. The rearrangement joins TRBV19 to TRBJ1-5; D remains ambiguous. The V end was cut by 2 bases, the J end by 2 bases, with 10 bases between. The CDR3 loop spans 15 amino acids. Germline V gene sequence: CDR1 LNHDA, CDR2 SQIVND (reference sequence). The CDR3 spells CASSIQRYGNQPQHF. The CDR3 coding sequence is TGTGCCAGTAGTATACAGCGTTACGGCAATCAGCCCCAGCATTTT.

The chain couples TRBV10-3 to TRBJ1-5, with D uncertain. This CDR3 has 12 residues. CDR1 ENHRY and CDR2 SYGVKD come from the germline V gene. Between the trimmed V and J ends, which lost 2 bases and 5 bases, there was a span of 4 bases. CDR3 sequence: CAISERDQPQHF. For the CDR3, the DNA is TGTGCCATCAGTGAGAGGGATCAGCCCCAGCATTTT.

Ten or more counts support this clonotype. The J gene is TRBJ1-1, the V gene TRBV30; 7 bases map to TRBD1. Trimming took 7 bases from V and 4 from J; bases not matched to a gene: 12. The CDR3 runs to 14 residues. In germline, CDR1 is GTSNPN, CDR2 SVGIG (reference sequence). The CDR3 coding sequence is TGTGCCTTATGGGAGACAGGGCGGCGCACTGAAGCTTTCTTT. Amino acids: CALWETGRRTEAFF.

The V call is TRBV5-1, the J call TRBJ2-2; possible D gene TRBD2, 6 bases. Trimming cost V 3 bases and J 4 bases, with 13 bases left between them. Germline assignment: CDR1 SGHRS and CDR2 YFSETQ. The CDR3 runs 15 residues. This CDR3 reads CASSWGGGATGELFF. The DNA of the CDR3 is TGCGCCAGCAGCTGGGGTGGAGGGGCCACCGGGGAGCTGTTTTTT.

V gene TRBV27 combines with J gene TRBJ1-1; D is unclear. V lost 8 bases and J lost 0, with 13 bases in between. Germline CDR1 and CDR2: MNHEY and SMNVEV (reference sequence). This CDR3 comprises 14 residues. The CDR3 sequence: CASGRVSVNTEAFF. DNA for the CDR3: TGTGCCAGCGGTAGGGTGTCGGTGAACACTGAAGCTTTCTTT.

This clonotype was detected ten times or more. The J gene is TRBJ1-2, the V gene TRBV9; the D gene is possibly TRBD1 (5 bases). The CDR3 runs to 14 residues. The germline V gene has CDR1 SGDLS and CDR2 YYNGEE. Between the trimmed V and J ends, which lost 3 bases and 3 bases, there was a span of 12 bases. CDR3 amino acids: CASSGGISHYGYTF. CDR3 DNA sequence: TGTGCCAGCAGCGGGGGGATCAGTCACTATGGCTACACCTTC.

This clonotype has a count of ten or more. The chain combines TRBV19 with TRBJ1-3, with no clear D. Germline lookup yields CDR1 LNHDA and CDR2 SQIVND (reference sequence). The CDR3 length is 14 residues. Between the trimmed V and J ends, which lost 7 bases and 2 bases, there was a span of 12 bases. The DNA for the CDR3 is TGTGCCAGTAACATGGGAGGACCTGGAAACACCATATATTTT. It encodes CASNMGGPGNTIYF.

Many counts were recorded for this clonotype. CDR3 nucleotides: TGCAGCGTTGACCCGGGACAGATAAACACTGAAGCTTTCTTT. It yields the protein CSVDPGQINTEAFF. The chain recombines TRBV29-1 with TRBJ1-1; 7 bases align to TRBD1. The CDR3 is 14 amino acids. The V segment lost 3 bases and the J segment 2 bases; nucleotides outside the gene matches: 6. Looked up from germline, CDR1 is SQVTM and CDR2 is ANQGSEA.

The chain uses TRBV18 and TRBJ2-7; D not resolved. V was cut by 3 bases and J by 2 bases, with 11 bases left in between. The CDR3 covers 14 residues. In germline, CDR1 is KGHSH, CDR2 LQKENI. This chain's CDR3 is CASSPGYLTYEQYF. CDR3 DNA sequence: TGTGCCAGCTCACCGGGGTATTTAACCTACGAGCAGTACTTC. The full variable domain, in which reference TRBV18 and TRBJ2-7 provide the parts outside the CDR3, is NAGVMQNPRHLVRRRGQEARLRCSPMKGHSHVYWYRQLPEEGLKFMVYLQKENIIDESGMPKERFSAEFPKEGPSILRIQQVVRGDSAAYFCASSPGYLTYEQYFGPGTRLTVT.

This clonotype has at least ten counts. The J gene is TRBJ2-7, the V gene TRBV4-1; D unresolved. Germline V lookup: CDR1 MGHRA, CDR2 YSYEKL. This CDR3 has 12 amino acids. V was pared by 3 bases and J by 6 bases, with 9 bases between. This CDR3 is CASSQTTSEQYF. DNA of the CDR3: TGCGCCAGCAGCCAGACCACCTCCGAGCAGTACTTC.

V is TRBV18 and J is TRBJ2-3; TRBD2 matches at 13 bases. This CDR3 spans 17 amino acids. The V gene end was trimmed by 2 bases and the J gene end by 5 bases; junction bases not matched to a gene: 7. Germline-derived CDR1 and CDR2 are KGHSH and LQKENI. The CDR3 here is CASSPETSGRAVDTQYF. CDR3 nucleotides: TGTGCCAGCTCACCAGAAACTAGCGGGAGGGCCGTAGATACGCAGTATTTT. The full variable domain, rest sourced from reference TRBV18 and TRBJ2-3, is NAGVMQNPRHLVRRRGQEARLRCSPMKGHSHVYWYRQLPEEGLKFMVYLQKENIIDESGMPKERFSAEFPKEGPSILRIQQVVRGDSAAYFCASSPETSGRAVDTQYFGPGTRLTVL.

This clonotype was detected many times. The V call is TRBV6-5, the J call TRBJ1-2, with TRBD1 identical over 10 bases. Trimming cost V 6 bases and J 4 bases; bases outside gene matches: 11. Germline-derived CDR1 and CDR2 are MNHEY and SVGAGI. This CDR3 contains 16 residues. DNA for the CDR3: TGTGCCAGCAGGCCGGGACAGGGGTTCGGAGGCTATGGCTACACCTTC. Protein: CASRPGQGFGGYGYTF.

This clonotype was found many times. The chain combines TRBV15 with TRBJ2-5; 9 bases are a match to TRBD1. The V gene's germline CDR1 is LNHNV and CDR2 YYDKDF (reference sequence). This CDR3 spans 15 amino acids. V lost 4 bases, J lost 5 bases, and 8 bases stayed unmatched. The CDR3 DNA follows: TGTGCCACCAGCAAAACCCGGGACAGGGTGGAGACCCAGTACTTC. Amino acid sequence: CATSKTRDRVETQYF.

This clonotype has a handful of counts. This sequence joins TRBV20-1 and TRBJ1-1, with D uncertain. The V end lost 0 bases, the J end lost 3 bases, and 20 bases lay between the germline ends. Per the germline V gene, CDR1 is DFQATT and CDR2 is SNEGSKA (reference sequence). The length of the CDR3 is 17 residues. In DNA form, the CDR3 reads TGCAGTGCTAGAGACCTCGGCAGCCCGACTAGGGACACTGAAGCTTTCTTT. Protein: CSARDLGSPTRDTEAFF.

This clonotype showed up many times. The chain recombines TRBV10-2 with TRBJ2-7; weak D call: TRBD2 (5 bases). The CDR3 has 15 residues. V gave up 6 bases and J gave up 7 bases, with 22 bases separating them. Germline V gene sequence: CDR1 WSHSY, CDR2 SAAADI. This CDR3 is CASSLRSKYPGEQYF. CDR3 coding DNA: TGCGCCAGCAGCCTACGAAGCAAGTATCCGGGGGAGCAGTACTTC.

This clonotype was counted a few times. The J gene is TRBJ2-7, the V gene TRBV5-1; 10 nucleotides agree with TRBD1. The CDR3 runs 14 residues. V shed 4 bases and J 5 bases; nucleotides not matched to a gene: 6. Germline V lookup: CDR1 SGHRS, CDR2 YFSETQ. CDR3 amino acids: CASSREGTGDEQYF. DNA of the CDR3: TGCGCCAGCAGCAGAGAGGGGACAGGGGACGAGCAGTACTTC.

The chain employs TRBV6-2 or TRBV6-3 and TRBJ2-5, with D uncertain. V was clipped by 0 bases and J by 5 bases, with 10 bases between them. There are 14 residues in the CDR3. Looked up from germline, CDR1 is MNHEY and CDR2 is SVGEGT. The CDR3 is CASSYSILTETQYF. The DNA of the CDR3 is TGTGCCAGCAGTTACTCGATCTTGACGGAGACCCAGTACTTC.

This clonotype was recorded many times. The V call is TRBV7-2, the J call TRBJ1-1; no definite D call. The V end was cut by 7 bases, the J end by 4 bases, with 16 bases between. Germline loops: CDR1 SGHTA, CDR2 FQGNSA. This CDR3 contains 14 residues. The CDR3 loop reads CASNSLGEFTEAFF. As DNA, the CDR3 is TGTGCCAGCAACTCCCTAGGAGAATTCACTGAAGCTTTCTTT.

This clonotype was seen many times. V and J are TRBV19 and TRBJ1-5; D unresolved. With 3 bases removed from V and 7 bases from J, the gap between germline ends came to 13 bases. Germline CDR1 reads LNHDA; CDR2 reads SQIVND (reference sequence). This CDR3 region has 14 residues. In DNA, the CDR3 is TGTGCCAGTAGTATGGTGCCGGGAAGACAGCCCCAGCATTTT. This codes for CASSMVPGRQPQHF.

This clonotype was counted many times. The chain couples TRBV6-2 or TRBV6-3 to TRBJ1-1; tentative D call: TRBD1 (5 bases). The CDR3 contains 13 residues. Looked up from germline, CDR1 is MNHEY and CDR2 is SVGEGT. Between the trimmed V and J ends, which lost 7 bases and 2 bases, there was a span of 11 bases. CDR3 DNA sequence: TGTGCCAGCACAGGGCAGACAAACACTGAAGCTTTCTTT. Encoded protein: CASTGQTNTEAFF.

This clonotype appeared many times. The V and J genes are TRBV6-2 or TRBV6-3 and TRBJ2-7, with 14 bases fitting TRBD2. After removal of 6 bases from V and 2 bases from J, the junction contained 6 bases not matched to a gene. The CDR3 has 16 residues. CDR1 is MNHEY and CDR2 is SVGEGT in the germline V gene. The CDR3 sequence: CASRSGLAGGPYEQYF. The CDR3 DNA is TGTGCCAGCAGAAGTGGACTAGCGGGGGGTCCCTACGAGCAGTACTTC.

This clonotype was counted many times. The chain carries TRBV15 and TRBJ2-5; possibly TRBD1 for D (5 bases). V lost 0 bases and J 8 bases, leaving 19 bases between the germline ends. CDR3 length: 16 residues. Germline values: CDR1 LNHNV, CDR2 YYDKDF (reference sequence). The CDR3 here is CATSRDIDSHGVTQYF. CDR3 sequence (DNA): TGTGCCACCAGCAGAGATATTGACAGTCATGGGGTTACCCAGTACTTC.

In its sample, this clonotype was seen many times. This chain connects TRBV11-2 to TRBJ2-5; D unclear. Germline-derived CDR1 and CDR2 are SGHAT and FQNNGV. V dropped 1 base and J dropped 1 base, with 16 bases sitting between them. The CDR3 extends over 17 amino acids. The CDR3 loop reads CASSLVPARTSQETQYF. The CDR3 DNA is TGTGCCAGCAGCTTAGTCCCAGCTCGAACCTCCCAAGAGACCCAGTACTTC.

CDR3: CASNSGTLTGANVLTF. The CDR3 DNA follows: TGCGCCAGCAACTCCGGGACGCTAACCGGGGCCAACGTCCTGACTTTC. The chain joins TRBV5-1 to TRBJ2-6, with D tentatively TRBD1 or TRBD2 (5 bases each). Germline CDR1 reads SGHRS; CDR2 reads YFSETQ. The CDR3 extends over 16 amino acids. V dropped 6 bases and J dropped 4 bases, with 17 bases sitting between them.

This clonotype was found a few times. The V and J genes are TRBV11-2 and TRBJ2-2; 9 nucleotides align to TRBD1. V was pared by 3 bases and J by 5 bases, with 7 bases of the junction left unmatched. Looked up from germline, CDR1 is SGHAT and CDR2 is FQNNGV. The CDR3 totals 16 residues. The DNA of the CDR3 is TGTGCCAGCAGCTTCTCACAGGGGGCGCGGACCGGGGAGCTGTTTTTT. It translates to CASSFSQGARTGELFF.